This T cell receptor (beta chain) was obtained from a study of blood T cell repertoires in COVID-19. The V gene lost 3 bases and the J gene lost 8 bases, with 14 bases spanning the gap. CDR3 length: 15 residues. The V gene's germline CDR1 is KGHSH and CDR2 LQKENI. Sequenced by immunoSEQ multiplex PCR; TCRdb stores in-frame clones only, minus some. The sample records 350,000 to 450,000 clones, roughly nine tenths being singletons. The chain uses TRBV18 and TRBJ1-6; possible D gene TRBD1, 5 bases. The sequenced material came from PBMCs or T cells enriched from blood (not recorded which). The sequence derives from a woman in her forties who had been exposed to COVID-19. CDR3 coding DNA: TGTGCCAGCTCACCCTTTGGGGGGAAGGATTCACCCCTCCACTTT. Amino acid sequence: CASSPFGGKDSPLHF. The full variable domain, its missing parts supplied by reference TRBV18 and TRBJ1-6, is NAGVMQNPRHLVRRRGQEARLRCSPMKGHSHVYWYRQLPEEGLKFMVYLQKENIIDESGMPKERFSAEFPKEGPSILRIQQVVRGDSAAYFCASSPFGGKDSPLHFGNGTRLTVT.